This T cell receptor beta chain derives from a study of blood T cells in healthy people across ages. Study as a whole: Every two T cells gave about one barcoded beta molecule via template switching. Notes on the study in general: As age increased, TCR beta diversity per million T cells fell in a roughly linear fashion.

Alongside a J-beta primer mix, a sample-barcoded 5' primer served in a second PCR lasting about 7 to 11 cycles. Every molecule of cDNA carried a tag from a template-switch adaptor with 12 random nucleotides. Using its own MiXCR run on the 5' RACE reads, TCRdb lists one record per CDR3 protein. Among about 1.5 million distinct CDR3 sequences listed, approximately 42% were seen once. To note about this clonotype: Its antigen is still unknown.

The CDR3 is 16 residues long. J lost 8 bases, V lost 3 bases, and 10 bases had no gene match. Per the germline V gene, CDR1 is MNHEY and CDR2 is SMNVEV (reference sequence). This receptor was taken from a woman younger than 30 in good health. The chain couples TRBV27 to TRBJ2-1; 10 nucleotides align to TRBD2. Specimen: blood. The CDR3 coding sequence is TGTGCCAGCAGTTTGCTAGCGGGAGCTATCGCGGATGAGCAGTTCTTC. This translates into CASSLLAGAIADEQFF.